A single sample gave rise to the 30 T cell receptor beta chains below, sequenced in a study of shared clonotypes between healthy human individuals. It was CD45RO-negative cells, positively selected for CCR7, that made up naive CD8 cells, with terminally differentiated effector memory CD45RA+ cells excluded. The protocol was immunoSEQ multiplex PCR, while the TCRdb copy is restricted to in-frame clones and leaves out a portion. Counted here are about 2 million clones, less than 95% occurring once; the ten biggest clones make up roughly 1%. The sequencing input was naive CD8+ T cells sorted from blood. These receptors came from a man between 18 and 29 years old in good health.

V gene TRBV27 combines with J gene TRBJ2-6; maybe TRBD1 (5 bases). The CDR3 consists of 18 residues. V lost 2 bases and J lost 1, with 15 bases in between. The germline V gene encodes CDR1 MNHEY and CDR2 SMNVEV (reference sequence). DNA for the CDR3: TGTGCCAGCAGTTTAGTGGCAGGGTTTAGTTCTGGGGCCAACGTCCTGACTTTC. It is translated as CASSLVAGFSSGANVLTF.

V is TRBV19 and J is TRBJ1-1, with D perhaps TRBD1 (6 bases). Trimming took off 5 bases at V and 5 bases at J, with 15 bases between the two ends. The germline V gene has CDR1 LNHDA and CDR2 SQIVND (reference sequence). The CDR3 runs 14 residues. The CDR3 sequence: CASSAGQGMTEAFF. In nucleotides, the CDR3 is TGTGCCAGTAGTGCAGGCCAGGGGATGACTGAAGCTTTCTTT.

J is TRBJ2-2 and V is TRBV6-5; 9 bases line up with TRBD2. The germline V gene encodes CDR1 MNHEY and CDR2 SVGAGI. The CDR3 length is 16 residues. V dropped 4 bases and J dropped 0; count of bases not matched to a gene: 3. This CDR3 reads CASSSRLAANTGELFF. CDR3 sequence (DNA): TGTGCCAGCAGTTCTCGACTAGCGGCGAACACCGGGGAGCTGTTTTTT.

This clone is a singleton in its sample. The CDR3 protein is CASSPRQGAIDTQYF. The CDR3 nucleotides read TGTGCCAGCAGTCCTCGACAGGGGGCTATAGATACGCAGTATTTT. The gene calls are TRBV28 and TRBJ2-3, with 10 nucleotides matching TRBD1. Germline V gives CDR1 MDHEN, CDR2 SYDVKM. V lost 5 bases, J lost 5 bases, and 7 bases stayed unmatched. The CDR3 is made up of 15 amino acids.

The rearrangement uses TRBV11-3 and TRBJ2-3, with TRBD2 identical over 7 bases. CDR3 length: 16 amino acids. CDR1 is SGHNT and CDR2 is YENEEA in the germline V gene. Trimming took 5 bases from V and 0 from J; bases not matched to a gene: 8. CDR3 in amino acids: CASSPPGSGSTDTQYF. Written as DNA, the CDR3 is TGTGCCAGCAGCCCCCCGGGTAGCGGGAGCACAGATACGCAGTATTTT.

This sequence joins TRBV9 and TRBJ1-1; D unclear. The length of the CDR3 is 14 residues. CDR1 SGDLS and CDR2 YYNGEE come from the germline V gene. With 4 bases removed from V and 8 bases from J, the gap between germline ends came to 18 bases. The CDR3 is CASSPRFSGQEAFF. CDR3 sequence (DNA): TGTGCCAGCAGCCCACGCTTTTCTGGGCAGGAAGCTTTCTTT. Together with reference TRBV9 and TRBJ1-1, the CDR3 gives the full variable domain: DSGVTQTPKHLITATGQRVTLRCSPRSGDLSVYWYQQSLDQGLQFLIQYYNGEERAKGNILERFSAQQFPDLHSELNLSSLELGDSALYFCASSPRFSGQEAFFGQGTRLTVV.

J is TRBJ2-1 and V is TRBV7-8; D is perhaps TRBD2 (6 bases). The V and J ends lost 1 base and 5 bases respectively, with 18 bases between them. CDR1 SGHVS and CDR2 FQNEAQ come from the germline V gene. The CDR3 has 17 residues. The CDR3 coding sequence is TGTGCCAGCAGCTTAGTGTTTGGGGCGGGGTTAAACAATGAGCAGTTCTTC. Its translation is CASSLVFGAGLNNEQFF.

The chain has TRBV6-5 and TRBJ2-7; D unclear. The germline V gene has CDR1 MNHEY and CDR2 SVGAGI. This CDR3 region has 14 residues. V was pared by 0 bases and J by 2 bases, with 8 bases between. Here the CDR3 DNA reads TGTGCCAGCAGTTACTCGGTTTCCCCCTACGAGCAGTACTTC. It encodes CASSYSVSPYEQYF.

V usage is TRBV6-4 and J usage is TRBJ2-3; a possible D gene is TRBD1 (5 bases). V lost 3 bases and J 2 bases, leaving 12 bases between the germline ends. This CDR3 has 15 amino acids. Looked up from germline, CDR1 is MRHNA and CDR2 is SNTAGT. The CDR3 DNA follows: TGTGCCAGCAGTGAAACGGGCAGGGCCACAGATACGCAGTATTTT. This translates into CASSETGRATDTQYF.

The chain joins TRBV10-3 to TRBJ1-1; D is perhaps TRBD1 (6 bases). Looked up from germline, CDR1 is ENHRY and CDR2 is SYGVKD. The CDR3 is 17 amino acids. V lost 0 bases and J 1 base, leaving 15 bases between the germline ends. The CDR3 DNA is TGTGCCATCAGTGAGTCGAAGGGGGGCACGGGGAACACTGAAGCTTTCTTT. Translated, it gives CAISESKGGTGNTEAFF.

The chain employs TRBV2 and TRBJ2-7; no definite D call. Germline CDR1 reads SNHLY; CDR2 reads FYNNEI. V was cut by 3 bases and J by 0 bases, with 9 bases left in between. The CDR3 is 14 residues long. CDR3 bases: TGTGCCAGCAGTGACGAGTCAGGCTCCTACGAGCAGTACTTC. Encoded protein: CASSDESGSYEQYF.

The chain employs TRBV6-5 and TRBJ2-2; no firm D call. V was trimmed by 5 bases and J by 8 bases, leaving 9 bases between them. Germline V gene data show CDR1 as MNHEY and CDR2 as SVGAGI. This CDR3 has 12 residues. The CDR3 reads CASSAPTGELFF. The CDR3 DNA is TGTGCCAGCAGTGCCCCTACGGGGGAGCTGTTTTTT.

The chain is built from TRBV10-3 and TRBJ2-1; D not certain. Germline values: CDR1 ENHRY, CDR2 SYGVKD. The ends were cut back, 9 bases at V and 7 bases at J, with 16 bases in the middle. The CDR3 has 13 residues. The CDR3 DNA follows: TGTGCCATGTGGTCCGGAGTAGGGAATGAGCAGTTCTTC. It translates to CAMWSGVGNEQFF.

Here the CDR3 DNA reads TGTGCCAGCAGCTCCTTCTCGAGCTCCTACGAGCAGTACTTC. This encodes CASSSFSSSYEQYF. The chain is built from TRBV7-9 and TRBJ2-7; D ambiguous. Germline CDR1 SEHNR, CDR2 FQNEAQ (reference sequence). Trimming took off 4 bases at V and 0 bases at J, with 10 bases between the two ends. The CDR3 spans 14 residues.

This chain links TRBV5-1 with TRBJ2-3; TRBD2 aligns across 14 bases. The germline CDR1 and CDR2 sequences are SGHRS and YFSETQ. J was trimmed by 2 bases and V by 6 bases; bases with no gene match: 8. The CDR3 loop spans 17 amino acids. The CDR3 nucleotides read TGCGCCAGCATCCCGACTAGCGGGGGGGCAATCACAGATACGCAGTATTTT. It is translated as CASIPTSGGAITDTQYF.

The gene calls are TRBV7-9 and TRBJ1-3; 11 bases fit TRBD1. Germline values: CDR1 SEHNR, CDR2 FQNEAQ (reference sequence). CDR3 length: 17 amino acids. V was clipped by 0 bases and J by 1 base; unmatched bases: 2. The chain's CDR3 is CASSLADRGLSGNTIYF. The CDR3 nucleotides read TGTGCCAGCAGCTTAGCGGACAGGGGGCTATCTGGAAACACCATATATTTT.

This clone was found once. The chain recombines TRBV30 with TRBJ1-3; TRBD1 matches at 10 bases. The germline V gene encodes CDR1 GTSNPN and CDR2 SVGIG (reference sequence). This CDR3 has 15 amino acids. The V and J ends lost 3 bases and 2 bases, in that order; junction bases with no gene match: 4. The CDR3 DNA sequence: TGTGCCTGGAGCTCGACAGGGGGCCCTGGAAACACCATATATTTT. It translates to CAWSSTGGPGNTIYF.

The chain employs TRBV6-5 and TRBJ2-1, with D perhaps matching TRBD2 (7 bases). The V and J ends lost 1 base and 16 bases respectively, with 17 bases between them. CDR1 and CDR2 (germline): MNHEY, SVGAGI. CDR3 length: 13 amino acids. CDR3 sequence (DNA): TGTGCCAGCAGTTACTTGCCCGGGGGGCGTCATTTCTTC. Translation: CASSYLPGGRHFF.

The chain has TRBV13 and TRBJ1-1; D is undetermined. The V end lost 2 bases, the J end lost 3 bases, and 4 bases lay between the germline ends. Germline V gene lookup returns CDR1 PRHDT and CDR2 FYEKMQ (reference sequence). This CDR3 has 12 residues. CDR3 coding DNA: TGTGCCAGCAGCTTATCGCACACTGAAGCTTTCTTT. Protein product: CASSLSHTEAFF.

This chain joins TRBV2 and TRBJ1-6, with D perhaps TRBD1 (6 bases). V lost 7 bases and J 11 bases, leaving 12 bases between the germline ends. This CDR3 is built from 12 residues. Germline CDR1 reads SNHLY; CDR2 reads FYNNEI. CDR3 sequence: CASKAGDPPLHF. Here the CDR3 DNA reads TGTGCCAGCAAGGCAGGGGATCCACCCCTCCACTTT.

V is TRBV2 and J is TRBJ2-5; D is unresolved. The length of the CDR3 is 14 residues. V lost 2 bases, J lost 3 bases, and 10 bases lay in between. Germline V CDR1 and CDR2: SNHLY, FYNNEI. Written as DNA, the CDR3 is TGTGCCAGCAGTGAAAGTCTTCTCGAAGAGACCCAGTACTTC. Residues: CASSESLLEETQYF.

This clone was detected only once. The rearrangement joins TRBV6-1 to TRBJ2-7; maybe TRBD1 (6 bases). V was shortened by 0 bases and J by 6 bases, with 15 bases between the two germline ends. Germline values: CDR1 MNHNS, CDR2 SASEGT. The CDR3 extends over 15 amino acids. The CDR3 DNA sequence: TGTGCCAGCAGTGAAGCGAGAGGTGGGGGCTCCGAGCAGTACTTC. Translating it yields CASSEARGGGSEQYF.

The rearrangement joins TRBV5-1 to TRBJ2-4; a possible D gene is TRBD2 (5 bases). The CDR3 spans 13 residues. With 4 bases removed from V and 8 bases from J, the gap between germline ends came to 13 bases. Looked up from germline, CDR1 is SGHRS and CDR2 is YFSETQ. Here the CDR3 reads CASSDGSGDIQYF. The CDR3 region has the DNA TGCGCCAGCAGCGACGGCAGCGGAGACATTCAGTACTTC.

This chain links TRBV9 with TRBJ1-1; maybe TRBD1 (6 bases). Trimming took off 0 bases at V and 7 bases at J, with 16 bases between the two ends. Germline V lookup: CDR1 SGDLS, CDR2 YYNGEE. The CDR3 has 15 residues. CDR3: CASSVGSGGGFEAFF. Here the CDR3 DNA reads TGTGCCAGCAGCGTAGGCTCTGGGGGCGGTTTTGAAGCTTTCTTT.

The V and J genes are TRBV10-1 and TRBJ2-5, with D perhaps TRBD2 (5 bases). V shed 3 bases and J shed 0 bases, with 14 bases lying between them. CDR1 is WNHNN, CDR2 SYGVQD, per germline (reference sequence). The CDR3 contains 16 residues. CDR3 sequence: CASSETSGGYQETQYF. CDR3 in DNA: TGCGCCAGCAGTGAAACTAGTGGCGGGTACCAAGAGACCCAGTACTTC.

The V call is TRBV30, the J call TRBJ2-1, with D perhaps TRBD2 (6 bases). The CDR3 length is 15 residues. Germline CDR1 and CDR2: GTSNPN and SVGIG (reference sequence). The V end was cut by 4 bases, the J end by 0 bases, with 13 bases between. The CDR3 spells CAWIRGLGSYNEQFF. DNA for the CDR3: TGTGCCTGGATCCGGGGACTCGGCTCCTACAATGAGCAGTTCTTC.

This clone was observed a few times. The chain employs TRBV6-5 and TRBJ2-7; D might be TRBD2 (5 bases). The ends were cut back, 8 bases at V and 4 bases at J, with 12 bases in the middle. The germline gives CDR1 MNHEY, CDR2 SVGAGI. The CDR3 extends over 12 amino acids. The CDR3, as DNA: TGTGCCAGCGCCGGACTGGAGTACGAGCAGTACTTC. It encodes CASAGLEYEQYF.

This clone came up once. The V gene is TRBV27, the J gene TRBJ1-6; D uncertain. This CDR3 is 17 amino acids long. Germline values: CDR1 MNHEY, CDR2 SMNVEV (reference sequence). The V gene lost 2 bases and the J gene lost 6 bases, with 17 bases spanning the gap. As DNA, the CDR3 is TGTGCCAGCAGTTTAATCTTAGGGAGATCCCTTAATTCACCCCTCCACTTT. It yields the protein CASSLILGRSLNSPLHF.

V is TRBV28 and J is TRBJ2-1; D could derive from TRBD1 or TRBD2 (6 bases each). Deletions cut 1 base from V and 10 bases from J, with 14 bases between. The CDR3 runs 14 residues. Germline V lookup: CDR1 MDHEN, CDR2 SYDVKM. This CDR3 is CASSLLGGNREQFF. The CDR3 nucleotides are TGTGCCAGCAGTTTATTAGGGGGGAACAGGGAGCAGTTCTTC.

This clone was seen only once. The V and J genes are TRBV4-1 and TRBJ2-5, with TRBD2 matching over 9 bases. V was pared by 1 base and J by 2 bases, with 5 bases of the junction left unmatched. This CDR3 comprises 16 residues. CDR1 and CDR2 (germline): MGHRA, YSYEKL. This CDR3 is CASSQVISGGQETQYF. The CDR3 region has the DNA TGCGCCAGCAGCCAAGTAATTAGCGGGGGTCAAGAGACCCAGTACTTC.